A single sample is the source of the 30 T cell receptor beta chains below, sequenced in a study of blood T cell repertoires in COVID-19. Here immunoSEQ multiplex PCR was the method, and the copy in TCRdb shows in-frame clones only, minus some. Of approximately 49,000 clones listed, roughly 86% were seen once; the top ten hold around 3%. The sample was peripheral blood. The source is a man aged 50-60 years with active COVID-19.

The chain has TRBV19 and TRBJ2-1, with a possible D match to TRBD2 (5 bases). From germline, CDR1 is LNHDA and CDR2 SQIVND (reference sequence). Trimming cost V 3 bases and J 4 bases, with 10 bases left between them. The CDR3 totals 14 residues. For the CDR3, the DNA is TGTGCCAGTAGTATGGGAGTGGGGTACAATGAGCAGTTCTTC. Its protein product is CASSMGVGYNEQFF. Looking up the rest from reference TRBV19 and TRBJ2-1 gives the full variable domain: DGGITQSPKYLFRKEGQNVTLSCEQNLNHDAMYWYRQDPGQGLRLIYYSQIVNDFQKGDIAEGYSVSREKKESFPLTVTSAQKNPTAFYLCASSMGVGYNEQFFGPGTRLTVL.

The chain links TRBV4-2 to TRBJ2-2; possible D gene TRBD2, 6 bases. CDR3 size: 15 residues. CDR1 LGHNA and CDR2 YNFKEQ come from the germline V gene. V was clipped by 6 bases and J by 7 bases, with 18 bases between them. The CDR3 spells CASRGVTGEYGELFF. CDR3 nucleotide sequence: TGTGCCAGCAGGGGGGTAACGGGAGAATACGGGGAGCTGTTTTTT.

V gene TRBV19 combines with J gene TRBJ2-5, with D possibly matching TRBD1 (5 bases). The germline gives CDR1 LNHDA, CDR2 SQIVND (reference sequence). The CDR3 has 15 residues. Trimming took off 10 bases at V and 2 bases at J, with 20 bases between the two ends. CDR3 nucleotide sequence: TGTGCCACCCGCGGAACAGGAAAACGTCAAGAGACCCAGTACTTC. This gives the protein CATRGTGKRQETQYF.

This chain's CDR3 is CASSRTVQYF. In DNA, the CDR3 is TGTGCCAGCAGCCGTACGGTGCAGTACTTC. The chain has TRBV12-3 or TRBV12-4 and TRBJ2-7; no firm D call. Trimming stripped 6 bases from V and 9 bases from J, with 9 bases between. The CDR3 sequence is 10 residues long.

The chain couples TRBV30 to TRBJ2-2, with unresolved D. Germline-derived CDR1 and CDR2 are GTSNPN and SVGIG (reference sequence). This CDR3 region has 13 residues. Deletions cut 0 bases from V and 4 bases from J, with 6 bases between. The CDR3 region has the DNA TGTGCCTGGAGTGTATCCCTCACCGGGGAGCTGTTTTTT. This codes for CAWSVSLTGELFF.

The chain has TRBV9 and TRBJ2-2; D gene uncertain. The CDR3 extends over 17 amino acids. CDR1 is SGDLS, CDR2 YYNGEE, per germline. The V gene lost 1 base and the J gene lost 6 bases, with 19 bases spanning the gap. The CDR3 coding sequence is TGTGCCAGCAGCGTATTCCTCCAGACTCTAGAGGCCGGGGAGCTGTTTTTT. It specifies CASSVFLQTLEAGELFF.

The chain links TRBV5-5 to TRBJ2-2, with TRBD2 identical over 11 bases. The CDR3 sequence is 15 residues long. Trimming at V came to 6 bases and at J to 4 bases, leaving 5 bases not matched to a gene. Germline V gene data show CDR1 as SGHKS and CDR2 as YYEKEE (reference sequence). The CDR3: CASTAGLAATGELFF. CDR3 DNA: TGTGCCAGCACCGCGGGACTAGCGGCCACCGGGGAGCTGTTTTTT.

V gene TRBV11-2 combines with J gene TRBJ2-7; 7 bases are shared with TRBD1. The CDR3 loop spans 16 amino acids. V lost 9 bases to trimming and J lost 4 bases; unmatched junction nucleotides: 18. Germline V gene sequence: CDR1 SGHAT, CDR2 FQNNGV. CDR3 DNA: TGTGCCAGTCAAAAAGGGGGCGGGTCGACTATTTACGAGCAGTACGTC. Amino acids: CASQKGGGSTIYEQYV.

This sequence joins TRBV18 and TRBJ1-4; weak D call: TRBD1 (6 bases). Trimming shortened V by 4 bases and J by 0 bases, and 12 bases separated the two germline ends. The CDR3 is 16 residues long. CDR1 KGHSH and CDR2 LQKENI come from the germline V gene. CDR3 loop: CASSLLRQATNEKLFF. Here the CDR3 DNA reads TGTGCCAGCTCACTATTGAGACAGGCAACTAATGAAAAACTGTTTTTT.

This clone was seen once. The chain joins TRBV29-1 to TRBJ2-1; D is perhaps TRBD2 (6 bases). Looked up from germline, CDR1 is SQVTM and CDR2 is ANQGSEA. The CDR3 length is 13 residues. V was cut by 7 bases and J by 0 bases, with 10 bases left in between. The CDR3 bases are TGCAGCGGGGGACTTGCCTCCTACAATGAGCAGTTCTTC. Translating it yields CSGGLASYNEQFF.

The gene calls are TRBV3-1 (or the pseudogene TRBV3-2) and TRBJ2-2, with TRBD1 as a possible D gene (6 bases). The V and J ends lost 1 base and 0 bases respectively, with 6 bases between them. The CDR3 contains 15 residues. Germline CDR1 and CDR2: LGHDT and YNNKEL (reference sequence). The CDR3 DNA sequence: TGTGCCAGCAGCCAAGGACAGGCGAACACCGGGGAGCTGTTTTTT. This encodes CASSQGQANTGELFF.

A note on this clone: Other DNA variants within this sample encode the same CDR3. The chain links TRBV6-5 to TRBJ2-5; D not certain. This CDR3 has 13 amino acids. Germline CDR1 reads MNHEY; CDR2 reads SVGAGI. V was clipped by 6 bases and J by 5 bases, with 13 bases between them. This CDR3 reads CASSSARRETQYF. The CDR3, as DNA: TGTGCCAGCAGCTCCGCCCGTCGGGAGACCCAGTACTTC.

With regard to this clone: One junction end does not reproduce the germline sequence, and a read error may be involved. The chain joins TRBV7-7 to TRBJ2-3; 8 nucleotides line up with TRBD2. CDR1 is SSHAT and CDR2 is FNYEAQ in the germline V gene (reference sequence). The CDR3 is 16 amino acids. The CDR3 sequence: CASSPGTRGFADTQYF. The CDR3 coding sequence is TGTGCTAGCAGCCCCGGGACTAGAGGTTTCGCAGATACGCAGTATTTT.

The chain couples TRBV12-3 or TRBV12-4 to TRBJ2-1; D is uncertain. The V end was cut by 5 bases, the J end by 10 bases, with 12 bases between. CDR3 length: 12 residues. CDR3 nucleotide sequence: TGTGCCAGCAGTCCCCTCAGGAAAGAGCAGTTCTTC. Translating gives CASSPLRKEQFF.

Only one count was recorded for this clone. This chain connects TRBV7-9 to TRBJ1-2, with D tentatively TRBD1 (5 bases). Trimming pared 1 base from V and 5 bases from J, leaving 11 bases between. This CDR3 is 14 amino acids long. Germline assignment: CDR1 SEHNR and CDR2 FQNEAQ (reference sequence). CDR3 amino acids: CASSLGLGQYGYTF. As DNA, the CDR3 is TGTGCCAGCAGCTTAGGATTGGGGCAGTATGGCTACACCTTC.

This clone was detected once. The V call is TRBV14, the J call TRBJ1-2; D is uncertain. Germline CDR1 reads SGHDN; CDR2 reads FVKESK. With 0 bases removed from V and 1 base from J, the gap between germline ends came to 12 bases. The CDR3 covers 16 residues. The CDR3 coding sequence is TGTGCCAGCAGCCAAGATCCAACTCATCGTAACTATGGCTACACCTTC. Protein sequence: CASSQDPTHRNYGYTF.

The rearrangement joins TRBV2 to TRBJ2-5; TRBD1 might be the D (5 bases). The germline V gene has CDR1 SNHLY and CDR2 FYNNEI. The CDR3 is made up of 13 amino acids. Trimming stripped 7 bases from V and 3 bases from J, with 12 bases between. CDR3 coding DNA: TGTGCCAGCAATTCGGACAAGAAAGAGACCCAGTACTTC. It is translated as CASNSDKKETQYF. Filled out from reference TRBV2 and TRBJ2-5, the complete variable domain reads EPEVTQTPSHQVTQMGQEVILRCVPISNHLYFYWYRQILGQKVEFLVSFYNNEISEKSEIFDDQFSVERPDGSNFTLKIRSTKLEDSAMYFCASNSDKKETQYFGPGTRLLVL.

The chain links TRBV15 to TRBJ2-1; 14 nucleotides agree with TRBD2. CDR3 length equals 18 residues. The germline V gene encodes CDR1 LNHNV and CDR2 YYDKDF (reference sequence). The V and J ends lost 0 bases and 9 bases, in that order; junction bases with no gene match: 10. CDR3 coding DNA: TGTGCCACCAGCAGAGATGGCCCGACTAGCGGGAGGGGGCGTGAGCAGTTCTTC. This sequence encodes CATSRDGPTSGRGREQFF.

This chain links TRBV7-3 with TRBJ2-5; D not certain. V was clipped by 5 bases and J by 5 bases, with 12 bases between them. CDR1 and CDR2 (germline): SGHTA, FQGTGA. The CDR3 consists of 13 residues. CDR3 in amino acids: CASSLELWETQYF. The CDR3 coding sequence is TGTGCCAGCAGCCTAGAGTTATGGGAGACCCAGTACTTC.

This clone was detected only once. This rearrangement joins TRBV11-3 to TRBJ2-1; unclear D gene. V shed 0 bases and J shed 5 bases, with 11 bases lying between them. The CDR3 consists of 15 residues. In germline, CDR1 is SGHNT, CDR2 YENEEA. Here the CDR3 reads CASSLDGTDNNEQFF. DNA for the CDR3: TGTGCCAGCAGCTTAGATGGTACAGACAACAATGAGCAGTTCTTC.

This rearrangement joins TRBV7-2 to TRBJ1-1; the match to TRBD1 covers 8 bases. Per germline, CDR1 SGHTA and CDR2 FQGNSA. The CDR3 is 14 residues long. With V trimmed by 4 bases and J by 7 bases, 8 bases remained unmatched. The CDR3 protein is CASSSPPGTGEAFF. CDR3 coding DNA: TGTGCCAGCAGCTCCCCCCCCGGGACAGGTGAAGCTTTCTTT.

The V gene is TRBV9, the J gene TRBJ2-1, with a weak D call TRBD2 (5 bases). From germline, CDR1 is SGDLS and CDR2 YYNGEE. This CDR3 spans 12 amino acids. V dropped 0 bases and J dropped 8 bases, with 6 bases sitting between them. The CDR3: CASSVASHEQFF. The CDR3 DNA is TGTGCCAGCAGCGTAGCTAGCCATGAGCAGTTCTTC.

This clone was observed a single time. The V and J genes are TRBV11-2 and TRBJ2-2; D remains ambiguous. V was pared by 3 bases and J by 2 bases, with 10 bases between. The CDR3 contains 15 residues. Germline CDR1 is SGHAT and CDR2 is FQNNGV. The CDR3 DNA is TGTGCCAGCAGCTTCCGGGTTGGAAACACCGGGGAGCTGTTTTTT. Protein: CASSFRVGNTGELFF.

This clone has a handful of counts. The DNA of the CDR3 is TGTGCCAGCAGCCCAACACGGGACTCTCAGATTTCCACCTTC. The encoded protein is CASSPTRDSQISTF. The chain carries TRBV3-1 (or the pseudogene TRBV3-2) and TRBJ1-2; D is perhaps TRBD1 (5 bases). Germline V gene lookup returns CDR1 LGHDT and CDR2 YNNKEL (reference sequence). The CDR3 runs 14 residues. Trimming removed 4 bases at V and 13 bases at J, with 22 bases between.

This sequence joins TRBV6-5 and TRBJ1-1, with TRBD1 matching over 7 bases. V lost 2 bases, J lost 1 base, and 1 base stayed unmatched. CDR3 length: 14 amino acids. Germline V gives CDR1 MNHEY, CDR2 SVGAGI. The CDR3 reads CASSYGTANTEAFF. The CDR3 DNA is TGTGCCAGCAGTTACGGGACAGCGAACACTGAAGCTTTCTTT.

V usage is TRBV10-3 and J usage is TRBJ2-5; D is undetermined. Germline V CDR1 and CDR2: ENHRY, SYGVKD. The CDR3 is 14 amino acids. Trimming left V 0 bases short and J 4 bases short, with 9 bases between. The CDR3 is CAISESITTETQYF. As DNA, the CDR3 is TGTGCCATCAGTGAGTCCATAACAACAGAGACCCAGTACTTC.

The chain has TRBV13 and TRBJ2-5, with a possible D match to TRBD2 (5 bases). The CDR3 totals 16 residues. The V gene's germline CDR1 is PRHDT and CDR2 FYEKMQ (reference sequence). The V end lost 4 bases, the J end lost 0 bases, and 15 bases lay between the germline ends. CDR3 coding DNA: TGTGCCAGCAGCTCAGGAGATCGGGGAAACCAAGAGACCCAGTACTTC. Its protein is CASSSGDRGNQETQYF. The full variable domain, its missing parts supplied by reference TRBV13 and TRBJ2-5, is AAGVIQSPRHLIKEKRETATLKCYPIPRHDTVYWYQQGPGQDPQFLISFYEKMQSDKGSIPDRFSAQQFSDYHSELNMSSLELGDSALYFCASSSGDRGNQETQYFGPGTRLLVL.

V gene TRBV5-1 combines with J gene TRBJ1-5; 7 bases map to TRBD1. The CDR3 totals 15 residues. Germline values: CDR1 SGHRS, CDR2 YFSETQ. V lost 1 base and J lost 8; bases outside the gene matches: 9. The CDR3 nucleotides are TGCGCCAGCAGCTTGACCAACAGGGGTTCGGAGCCCCAGCATTTT. It encodes CASSLTNRGSEPQHF. Variable domain in full (rest from reference TRBV5-1 and TRBJ1-5): KAGVTQTPRYLIKTRGQQVTLSCSPISGHRSVSWYQQTPGQGLQFLFEYFSETQRNKGNFPGRFSGRQFSNSRSEMNVSTLELGDSALYLCASSLTNRGSEPQHFGDGTRLSIL.

The chain joins TRBV5-6 to TRBJ2-3; 7 nucleotides align to TRBD2. Trimming at V came to 0 bases and at J to 10 bases, leaving 14 bases not matched to a gene. CDR3 length equals 16 residues. Germline CDR1 SGHDT, CDR2 YYEEEE. The CDR3 DNA reads as TGTGCCAGCAGCTTGGTTGCTAGCGGCCGATTGGGGGCGCAGTATTTT. Protein: CASSLVASGRLGAQYF.

J is TRBJ2-5 and V is TRBV7-2; maybe TRBD2 (7 bases). The CDR3 has 15 residues. Germline V gene sequence: CDR1 SGHTA, CDR2 FQGNSA. V was shortened by 3 bases and J by 1 base, with 12 bases between the two germline ends. CDR3 nucleotides: TGTGCCAGCAGCTTGGGGGGGGGCCCCCAAGAGACCCAGTACTTC. It specifies CASSLGGGPQETQYF.